This T cell receptor (beta chain) was profiled in a study of T cells after yellow fever vaccination (dated by TCRdb to about 2019). Some background on the complete study: Libraries from fractions with low cell numbers were prepared with the SMART-Seq v4 Ultra Low Input RNA kit. To follow T-cell clones before and after both primary and booster YFV17D yellow fever vaccination, bulk TCR alpha and beta repertoires underwent longitudinal sequencing. Two healthy male donors, one aged 18 to 30 and one aged 30 to 40 years, made up the cohort. Bulk PBMC replicates and cell subsets were isolated from blood drawn at multiple timepoints before and after both primary and secondary immunization. Points the paper makes about the study in general: Most clones expanded after primary vaccination (approximately 96% of CD4 and about 85% of CD8) were re-detected after the booster, suggesting that broad memory maintenance occurred. A small share of clonotypes occurred in both CD4 and CD8 compartments, likely arising from convergent recombination. The study included only a couple of donors, which limits how far the findings can be generalized. FACS-sorted repertoires could contain abundant contaminating clonotypes from the bulk population, so computational filtering was required. Compared with the primary T-cell response, the secondary T-cell response was weaker but faster, peaking on day 5 rather than day 15.

TCR cDNA was synthesized by 5'RACE template switching, through which a universal primer site and unique molecular identifiers were introduced. Priming for cDNA synthesis came from both the TCR alpha and TCR beta constant segments. Two PCR steps were used to amplify libraries, with sample barcodes and sequencing adapters being added in the second step. Sequencing of libraries was done on Illumina HiSeq 2500 (2x100 bp) or NovaSeq (2x150 bp). The paper's processing steps were these. Reads were demultiplexed and collapsed into UMI consensus sequences with MIGEC, and V(D)J alignment was performed with MiXCR. Vaccine-responding clonotypes were identified with edgeR using replicate PBMC samples, with FDR below 0.01 and a log2 fold change above 5 up to day 15 being required. Bulk clonotypes were assigned CD4 or CD8 identity according to which sequenced CD4 or CD8 repertoire held them at higher abundance. The public reads were run again by TCRdb, first through fastp at Q25 and then through MiXCR, and only productive beta chains were kept. All rows with the same CDR3 protein become a single entry with the most common DNA and genes. These V and J calls originate from TCRdb's pipeline instead of the authors' own analysis. In this sample the table shows more than 300,000 distinct CDR3 sequences, around 6.8% of which occur a single time. Clones ranked in the top ten supply 15% to 20% of the sample.

The germline V gene supplies CDR1 SGHVS and CDR2 FQNEAQ. The CDR3 starts with the cysteine, ends with the phenylalanine, and has 16 residues. Only the CDR3 DNA stays, 48 bases, in frame from base 1. Here V drops 5 bases and J drops 5 bases, and the junction holds 8 bases not matched to any gene. This clonotype occurred a few times. Its antigen is currently not known. Base qualities were left out, and no much larger clone turns up one base away. Taken with the paper, the label for treatment or condition translates to: live attenuated yellow fever vaccine strain. Two biological replicates of bulk PBMCs were collected at each blood-draw timepoint. PBMCs were isolated from peripheral blood using a standard Ficoll-Paque protocol. TriZol was used to extract RNA from bulk PBMCs, from CD4 and CD8 fractions, and from dextramer-positive and dextramer-negative fractions.

The source of this sequence is a man aged 18 to 30 who received the YFV17D yellow fever vaccine. The chain is made from TRBV7-8 and TRBJ2-2; the central 10 bases match TRBD1. This specimen was PBMCs, taken 45 days after the first yellow fever vaccination. CDR3 reads: CASSATGGAGTGELFF. The DNA reads TGTGCCAGCAGCGCGACAGGGGGCGCTGGGACCGGGGAGCTGTTTTTT.